Listed below are T cell receptor beta chains from one sample, sequenced in a study of cytomegalovirus exposure and HLA in healthy donors. Data came from immunoSEQ multiplex PCR; TCRdb stores just in-frame clones and leaves some out. Of approximately 110,000 clones in the sample, 55% to 70% were seen once. The sequencing sample was made of PBMCs. The source is a woman aged 25 to 39 in good health and CMV-seronegative. Each CDR3 is given with its conserved first and last residue. D genes are given only for firm matches. Only part of the rows carry a size: once, few, many, or a class if the clone is expanded.

cdr3_nt | cdr3_aa | clone_size | j_call | d_call | v_call
TGTGCCAGCAGTCACCGGGACAGGGGCAATCAGCCCCAGCATTTT | CASSHRDRGNQPQHF | . | TRBJ1-5 | TRBD1 | TRBV6-5
TGTGCCTGGAGTCCCCGGACAGTCATCTCCTACAATGAGCAGTTCTTC | CAWSPRTVISYNEQFF | . | TRBJ2-1 | . | TRBV30
TGCGCCAGCGGGAAGACAGCGAACACTGAAGCTTTCTTT | CASGKTANTEAFF | . | TRBJ1-1 | . | TRBV5-1
TGTGCCAGCGGCCACGGGGGCCAAGAGACCCAGTACTTC | CASGHGGQETQYF | few | TRBJ2-5 | . | TRBV11-1
TGCGCCAGCAGCCAAGCGGGCTCTGGAAACACCATATATTTT | CASSQAGSGNTIYF | . | TRBJ1-3 | . | TRBV4-3
TGTGCCAGCAGCTTAGGTGGACAGGGGCGGGGGGAGACCCAGTACTTC | CASSLGGQGRGETQYF | . | TRBJ2-5 | TRBD1 | TRBV7-2
TGTGCCAGCTCACCGAGGGCCTCGTCTTCCTATGGCTACACCTTC | CASSPRASSSYGYTF | . | TRBJ1-2 | . | TRBV18
TGTGCCTGGAATATGGAGAGCTCCTACAATGAGCAGTTCTTC | CAWNMESSYNEQFF | . | TRBJ2-1 | . | TRBV30
TGTGCCAGTACCATCAGGCTCGGGAGGGTGTTCGATGAGCAGTTCTTC | CASTIRLGRVFDEQFF | few | TRBJ2-1 | TRBD2 | TRBV19
TGTGCCAGCAGAAGTGTATCGGCAGGCTCTAACTATGGCTACACCTTC | CASRSVSAGSNYGYTF | . | TRBJ1-2 | . | TRBV27
TGTGCCAGTAGTGCAACACAGCCAACTAATGAAAAACTGTTTTTT | CASSATQPTNEKLFF | . | TRBJ1-4 | . | TRBV19
TGTGCCAGCAGCTTAGCCCAGACTAGCTACAATGAGCAGTTCTTC | CASSLAQTSYNEQFF | few | TRBJ2-1 | . | TRBV11-2
TGTGCCAGCAGTGAGTCAGGGACTGGAAACACCATATATTTT | CASSESGTGNTIYF | once | TRBJ1-3 | . | TRBV2
TGTGCCAGCAGGTCGGGACAGCCGAACACTGAAGCTTTCTTT | CASRSGQPNTEAFF | . | TRBJ1-1 | TRBD1 | TRBV28
TGTGCCAGCAGTTACGGGGCGGCGAACACCGGGGAGCTGTTTTTT | CASSYGAANTGELFF | . | TRBJ2-2 | . | TRBV6-5
TGTGCCAGCAGCTTAGGGGCCGACCTTGGCACAGATACGCAGTATTTT | CASSLGADLGTDTQYF | . | TRBJ2-3 | . | TRBV7-2
TGTGCCACCCCTCTTCTCGAGCAGTACTTC | CATPLLEQYF | . | TRBJ2-7 | . | TRBV28
TGCGCCAGCAGCCAAGAGGATGGCGAAGGGGTTATTTACGAGCAGTACTTC | CASSQEDGEGVIYEQYF | . | TRBJ2-7 | . | TRBV4-1
TGTGCCAGCAGCTCATCAGGATACAGCTCCTACAATGAGCAGTTCTTC | CASSSSGYSSYNEQFF | . | TRBJ2-1 | . | TRBV5-8
TGTGCCAGCAGTGACCCCGACACTAGCGGGATCTTCCAAGAGACCCAGTACTTC | CASSDPDTSGIFQETQYF | . | TRBJ2-5 | TRBD2 | TRBV6-4
TGTGCCAGCAGTCGGACTGGCTACAATGAGCAGTTCTTC | CASSRTGYNEQFF | once | TRBJ2-1 | . | TRBV6-5
TGTGCCAGCAGTTACTTGCTCGGCTCTGGAAACACCATATATTTT | CASSYLLGSGNTIYF | few | TRBJ1-3 | . | TRBV6-5
TGTGCCAGCAGCAACCGGACTAGCCCGGGCGAGCAGTACTTC | CASSNRTSPGEQYF | . | TRBJ2-7 | TRBD2 | TRBV5-4
TGTGCCAGTAAGGACACTTCGAATCAGCCCCAGCATTTT | CASKDTSNQPQHF | . | TRBJ1-5 | . | TRBV19
TGCGCCAGCAGCCAAGATTGGGCAGGGGGCTACGAGCAGTACTTC | CASSQDWAGGYEQYF | once | TRBJ2-7 | TRBD1 | TRBV4-3
TGTGCCAGCCTAAGGGAGGTCAACTATGGCTACACCTTC | CASLREVNYGYTF | . | TRBJ1-2 | . | TRBV28
TGTGCCAGTAGCGGGACAACTAACTATGGCTACACCTTC | CASSGTTNYGYTF | . | TRBJ1-2 | . | TRBV19
TGCGCCAGCTCAGGGTCGGGACTCTCCCTCGGAGAGACCCAGTACTTC | CASSGSGLSLGETQYF | . | TRBJ2-5 | . | TRBV4-1
TGCGCCAGCAGCTCTCAGGGGGGGAACACTGAAGCTTTCTTT | CASSSQGGNTEAFF | few | TRBJ1-1 | TRBD1 | TRBV5-1
TGTGCCAGCAGCTTAGGGTCAGTGAACACTGAAGCTTTCTTT | CASSLGSVNTEAFF | . | TRBJ1-1 | . | TRBV7-6
TGTGCCAGCAGTGCCTACCAGGGGGCCCACTATGGCTACACCTTC | CASSAYQGAHYGYTF | once | TRBJ1-2 | TRBD1 | TRBV28
TGTGCCAGCAGTGAATCGTCGGGGGGAACTGAAGCTTTCTTT | CASSESSGGTEAFF | . | TRBJ1-1 | . | TRBV25-1
TGTGCCAGCAGTTTACTAGGGGGCAATATTTACGAGCAGTACTTC | CASSLLGGNIYEQYF | . | TRBJ2-7 | TRBD1 | TRBV28